This TCR beta chain was observed in a study of T cell responses to AZD1222 COVID-19 vaccine. Study-level findings and limits: The repertoires were collected only after the peak T cell response.

V was shortened by 3 bases and J by 8 bases, with 13 bases between the two germline ends. This CDR3 is 13 amino acids long. Regarding this clone: The antigen is undetermined.

Data came from immunoSEQ multiplex PCR; TCRdb stores just in-frame clones and leaves some out. This table has about 140,000 clones, around 90% appearing once. The chain is built from TRBV12-3 or TRBV12-4 and TRBJ1-2; the D is unclear. This clonotype was obtained from an adult in good health. The specimen was peripheral blood, collected on day 0 of AZD1222 vaccination. This chain's CDR3 is CASSFAPGLGYTF. CDR3 in DNA: TGTGCCAGCAGTTTTGCCCCGGGCCTAGGCTACACCTTC.